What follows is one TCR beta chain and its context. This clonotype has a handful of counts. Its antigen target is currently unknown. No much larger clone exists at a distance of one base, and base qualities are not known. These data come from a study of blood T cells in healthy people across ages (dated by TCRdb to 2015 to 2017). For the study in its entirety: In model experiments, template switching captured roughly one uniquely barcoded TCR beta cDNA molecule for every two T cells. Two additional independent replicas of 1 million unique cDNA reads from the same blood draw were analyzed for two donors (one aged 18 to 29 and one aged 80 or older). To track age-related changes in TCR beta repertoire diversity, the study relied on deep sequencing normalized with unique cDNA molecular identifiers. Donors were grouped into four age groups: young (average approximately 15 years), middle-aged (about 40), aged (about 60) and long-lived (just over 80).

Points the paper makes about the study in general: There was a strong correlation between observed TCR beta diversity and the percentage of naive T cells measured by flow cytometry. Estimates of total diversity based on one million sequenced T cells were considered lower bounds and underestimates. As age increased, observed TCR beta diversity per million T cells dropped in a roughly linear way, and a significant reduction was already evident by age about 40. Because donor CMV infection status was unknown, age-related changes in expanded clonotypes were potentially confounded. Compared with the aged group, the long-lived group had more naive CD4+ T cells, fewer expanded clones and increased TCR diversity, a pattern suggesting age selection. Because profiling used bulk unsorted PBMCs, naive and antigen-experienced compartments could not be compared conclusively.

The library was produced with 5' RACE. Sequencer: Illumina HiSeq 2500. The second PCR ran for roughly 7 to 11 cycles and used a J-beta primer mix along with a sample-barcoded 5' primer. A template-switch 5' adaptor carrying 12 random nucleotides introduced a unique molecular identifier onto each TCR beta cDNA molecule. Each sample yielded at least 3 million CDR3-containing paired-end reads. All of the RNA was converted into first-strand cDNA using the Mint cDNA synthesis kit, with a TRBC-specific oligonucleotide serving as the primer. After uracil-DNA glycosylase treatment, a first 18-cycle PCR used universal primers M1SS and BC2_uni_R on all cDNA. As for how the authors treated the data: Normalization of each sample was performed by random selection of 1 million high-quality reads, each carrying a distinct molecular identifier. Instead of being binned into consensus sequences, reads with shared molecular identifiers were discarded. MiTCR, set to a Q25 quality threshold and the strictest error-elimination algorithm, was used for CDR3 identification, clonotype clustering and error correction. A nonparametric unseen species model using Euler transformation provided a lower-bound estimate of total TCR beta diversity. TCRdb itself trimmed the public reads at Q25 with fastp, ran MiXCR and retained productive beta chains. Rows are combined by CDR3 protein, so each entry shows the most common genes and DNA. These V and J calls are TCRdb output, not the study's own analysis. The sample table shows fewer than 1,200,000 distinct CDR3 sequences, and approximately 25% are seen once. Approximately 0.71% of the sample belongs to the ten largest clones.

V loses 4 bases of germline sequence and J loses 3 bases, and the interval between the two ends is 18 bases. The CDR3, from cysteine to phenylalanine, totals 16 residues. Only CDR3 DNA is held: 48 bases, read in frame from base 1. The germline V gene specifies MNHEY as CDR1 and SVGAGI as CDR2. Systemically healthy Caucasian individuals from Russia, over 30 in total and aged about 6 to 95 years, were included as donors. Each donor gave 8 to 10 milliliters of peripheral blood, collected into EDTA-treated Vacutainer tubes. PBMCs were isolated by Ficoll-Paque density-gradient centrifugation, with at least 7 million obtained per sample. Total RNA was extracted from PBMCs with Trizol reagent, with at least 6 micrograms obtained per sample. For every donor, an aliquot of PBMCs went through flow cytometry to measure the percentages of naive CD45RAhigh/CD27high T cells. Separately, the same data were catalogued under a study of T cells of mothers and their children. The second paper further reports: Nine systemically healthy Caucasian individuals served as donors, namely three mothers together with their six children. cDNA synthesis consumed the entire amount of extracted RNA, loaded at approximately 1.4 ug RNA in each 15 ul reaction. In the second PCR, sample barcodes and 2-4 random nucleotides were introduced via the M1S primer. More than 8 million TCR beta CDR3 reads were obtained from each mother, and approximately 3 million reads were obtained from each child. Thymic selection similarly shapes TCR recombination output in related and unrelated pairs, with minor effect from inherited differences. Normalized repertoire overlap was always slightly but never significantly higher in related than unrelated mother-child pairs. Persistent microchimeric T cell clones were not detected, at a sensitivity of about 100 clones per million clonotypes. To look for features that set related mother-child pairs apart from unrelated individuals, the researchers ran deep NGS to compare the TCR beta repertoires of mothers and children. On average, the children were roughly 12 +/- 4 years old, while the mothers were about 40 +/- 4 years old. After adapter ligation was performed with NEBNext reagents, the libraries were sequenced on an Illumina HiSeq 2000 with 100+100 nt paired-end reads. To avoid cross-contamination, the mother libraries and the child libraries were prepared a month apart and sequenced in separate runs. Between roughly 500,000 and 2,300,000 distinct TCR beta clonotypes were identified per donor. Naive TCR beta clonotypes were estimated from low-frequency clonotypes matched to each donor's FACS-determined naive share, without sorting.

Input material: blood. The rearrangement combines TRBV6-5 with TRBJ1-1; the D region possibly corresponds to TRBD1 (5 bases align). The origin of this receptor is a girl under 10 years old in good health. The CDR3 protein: CASSSLLGDGDTEAFF. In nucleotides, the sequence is TGTGCCAGCAGTTCCCTTCTCGGGGACGGCGACACTGAAGCTTTCTTT.